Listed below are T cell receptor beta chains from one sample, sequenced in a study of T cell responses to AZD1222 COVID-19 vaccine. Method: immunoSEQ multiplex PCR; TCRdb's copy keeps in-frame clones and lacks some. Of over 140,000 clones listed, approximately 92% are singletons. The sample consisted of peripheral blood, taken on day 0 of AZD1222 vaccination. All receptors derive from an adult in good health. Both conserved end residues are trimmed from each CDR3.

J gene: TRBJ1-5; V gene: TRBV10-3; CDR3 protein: AISESQQLNQPQH
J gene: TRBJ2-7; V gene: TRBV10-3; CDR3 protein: AISGGPGGEAYEQY
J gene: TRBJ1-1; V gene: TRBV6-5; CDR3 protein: ASRAVWVGAF
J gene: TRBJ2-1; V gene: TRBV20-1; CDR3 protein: SANHGGEQF
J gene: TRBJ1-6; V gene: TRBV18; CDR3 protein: ASSPYMAQSYNSPLH
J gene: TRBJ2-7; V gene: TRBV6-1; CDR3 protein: ASSERVSYEQY
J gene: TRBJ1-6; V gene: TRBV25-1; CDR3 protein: ASSYPGNSPLH
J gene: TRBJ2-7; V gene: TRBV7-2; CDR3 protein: ASSLEPGTRAYEQY
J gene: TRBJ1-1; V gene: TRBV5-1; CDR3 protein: ASSMSGPPLRAF
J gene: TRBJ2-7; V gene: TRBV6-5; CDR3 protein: ASSKIDRGKDEQY
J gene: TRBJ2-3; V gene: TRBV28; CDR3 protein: ASSPLLDTQY
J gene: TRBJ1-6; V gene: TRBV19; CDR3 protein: ASKDRDRESPLH
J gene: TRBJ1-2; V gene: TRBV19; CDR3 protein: ASSLGTGARGYT
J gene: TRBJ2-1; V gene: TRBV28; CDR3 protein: ASSPPSGGQF
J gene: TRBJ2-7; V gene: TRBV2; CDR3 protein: ASTKQGGPYEQY
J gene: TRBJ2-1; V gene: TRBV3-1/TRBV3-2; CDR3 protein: ASSQDWEREGRNEQF
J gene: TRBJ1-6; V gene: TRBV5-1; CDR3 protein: ASSSQGYSPLH
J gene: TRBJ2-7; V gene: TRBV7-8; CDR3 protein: ASSEFSSSPGYEQY
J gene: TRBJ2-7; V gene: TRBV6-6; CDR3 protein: ASRESLYEQY
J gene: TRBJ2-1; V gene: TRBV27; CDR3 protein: ASSPWGRRQDEQF
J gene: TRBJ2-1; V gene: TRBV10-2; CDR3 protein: ASSLTRSSYNEQF
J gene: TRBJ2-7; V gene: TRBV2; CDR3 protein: ASSEPRISYEQY
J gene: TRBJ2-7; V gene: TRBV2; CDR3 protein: ASTVTGGSREQY
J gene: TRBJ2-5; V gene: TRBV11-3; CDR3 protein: ASSATARLAGFKETQY
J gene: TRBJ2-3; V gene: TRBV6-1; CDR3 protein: ASSEGGAPDTQY